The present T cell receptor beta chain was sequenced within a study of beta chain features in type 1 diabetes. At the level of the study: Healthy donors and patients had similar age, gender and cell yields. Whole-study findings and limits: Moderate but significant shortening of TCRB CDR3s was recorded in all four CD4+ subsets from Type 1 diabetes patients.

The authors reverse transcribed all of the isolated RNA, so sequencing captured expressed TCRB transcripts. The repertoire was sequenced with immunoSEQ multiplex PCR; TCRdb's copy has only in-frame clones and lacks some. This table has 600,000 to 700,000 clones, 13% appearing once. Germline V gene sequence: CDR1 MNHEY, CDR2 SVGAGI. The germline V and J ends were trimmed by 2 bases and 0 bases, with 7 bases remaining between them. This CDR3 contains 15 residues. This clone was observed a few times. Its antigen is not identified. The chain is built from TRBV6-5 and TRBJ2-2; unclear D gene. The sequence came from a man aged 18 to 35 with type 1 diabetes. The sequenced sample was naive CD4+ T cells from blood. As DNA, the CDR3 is TGTGCCAGCAGTTACGCCTGGGCGAACACCGGGGAGCTGTTTTTT. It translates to CASSYAWANTGELFF.